This TCR beta chain stems from a study of cytomegalovirus exposure and HLA in healthy donors. With 60 Vbeta and 13 Jbeta primers, the PCR was carried out. Produced via immunoSEQ multiplex PCR; TCRdb's table is partial and in-frame only. The repertoire holds about 200,000 clones, with around 80% as singletons. A word on this clone: The antigen remains unidentified.

Findings and caveats of the study: According to the study, 160 or so TCR beta chains were cytomegalovirus-associated. Trimming of TCR beta V- and J-genes showed a link, identified in a later analysis, to a missense DCLRE1C variant.

The junction had 10 bases not matched to a gene; V was cut back by 7 bases and J by 2 bases. Germline values: CDR1 LNHDA, CDR2 SQIVND (reference sequence). This CDR3 has 16 amino acids. Sequenced material: PBMCs. The chain recombines TRBV19 with TRBJ2-3; 9 nucleotides match TRBD2. The receptor comes from a man aged 30-40 years in good health and CMV-seronegative. CDR3 sequence reads: CASTPLAGGNTDTQYF. The DNA of the CDR3 is TGTGCCAGTACGCCACTAGCGGGTGGGAACACAGATACGCAGTATTTT.